Each of the 15 T cell receptor beta chains below was sequenced from the same sample in a study of T cell repertoires in cytomegalovirus infection. These receptors' targets are unknown. MiXCR was run by TCRdb on the reads, yielding one entry per CDR3 protein. The table shows fewer than 70,000 distinct CDR3 sequences, with 25% to 30% occurring only once. The sample consisted of CD8+ T cells from cultured PBMCs, taken from culture after CMV antigen stimulation. Receptors were obtained from a human donor in good health (CMV status not recorded). Some clones in this sample may be carry-over from other donors' samples.

V gene TRBV9 combines with J gene TRBJ2-7, with 7 bases fitting TRBD1. The germline V gene encodes CDR1 SGDLS and CDR2 YYNGEE. This CDR3 has 14 residues. Germline trimming cut 3 bases from V and 6 bases from J; bases unmatched to any gene: 9. CDR3 protein: CASSARDRPLEQYF. The CDR3 nucleotides read TGTGCCAGCAGCGCCCGGGACAGACCTCTCGAGCAGTACTTC. Based on the CDR3 plus reference TRBV9 and TRBJ2-7, the full variable domain is DSGVTQTPKHLITATGQRVTLRCSPRSGDLSVYWYQQSLDQGLQFLIQYYNGEERAKGNILERFSAQQFPDLHSELNLSSLELGDSALYFCASSARDRPLEQYFGPGTRLTVT.

This clonotype appeared many times. The V call is TRBV7-3, the J call TRBJ2-1; 9 bases are a match to TRBD1. This CDR3 spans 14 amino acids. After removal of 7 bases from V and 5 bases from J, the junction contained 6 bases not matched to a gene. Germline values: CDR1 SGHTA, CDR2 FQGTGA. The CDR3 reads CASTRTGEDNEQFF. The DNA for the CDR3 is TGTGCCAGCACCAGGACAGGGGAAGACAATGAGCAGTTCTTC.

The genes are TRBV2 and TRBJ2-7; 7 nucleotides agree with TRBD1. The germline gives CDR1 SNHLY, CDR2 FYNNEI. The V and J ends lost 9 bases and 3 bases, in that order; junction bases with no gene match: 8. This CDR3 contains 13 residues. CDR3 coding DNA: TGTGCCAGTCAACAGGGGTCTCTCTACGAGCAGTACTTC. Protein product: CASQQGSLYEQYF.

The chain has TRBV7-9 and TRBJ2-5; possible D gene TRBD1, 6 bases. This CDR3 is built from 15 residues. Per the germline V gene, CDR1 is SEHNR and CDR2 is FQNEAQ (reference sequence). V lost 5 bases, J lost 5 bases, and 18 bases lay in between. CDR3 in DNA: TGTGCCAGCAGCGATACTCGGCGAGGGGGTGAGACCCAGTACTTC. Residues: CASSDTRRGGETQYF.

The chain is built from TRBV7-9 and TRBJ2-1; D perhaps matches TRBD2 (6 bases). Trimming took off 5 bases at V and 8 bases at J, with 16 bases between the two ends. This CDR3 is 14 amino acids long. CDR1 is SEHNR and CDR2 is FQNEAQ in the germline V gene (reference sequence). CDR3 in amino acids: CASSLGTLSDEQFF. For the CDR3, the DNA is TGTGCCAGCAGCCTCGGGACTCTTAGCGATGAGCAGTTCTTC.

The rearrangement links TRBV27 to TRBJ2-5; no clear D gene. CDR1 and CDR2 from the germline V gene are MNHEY and SMNVEV (reference sequence). This CDR3 is 12 amino acids long. Trimming took off 8 bases at V and 3 bases at J, with 10 bases between the two ends. In DNA, the CDR3 is TGTGCCAGCGGGTTAAAAAAAGAGACCCAGTACTTC. As protein: CASGLKKETQYF.

This clonotype was counted a single time. V and J are TRBV19 and TRBJ2-7; TRBD2 matches at 9 bases. V lost 6 bases and J lost 6; bases outside the gene matches: 12. The germline V gene encodes CDR1 LNHDA and CDR2 SQIVND (reference sequence). The CDR3 runs to 15 residues. In nucleotides, the CDR3 is TGTGCCAGTAGAAAGACTAGCGGAATGGGGGCCGAGCAGTACTTC. Encoded protein: CASRKTSGMGAEQYF.

The rearrangement uses TRBV27 and TRBJ1-5; 9 bases fit TRBD1. Germline CDR1 MNHEY, CDR2 SMNVEV (reference sequence). CDR3 size: 15 residues. V lost 5 bases, J lost 2 bases, and 4 bases stayed unmatched. CDR3 region: CASSPWTGGNQPQHF. The CDR3 bases are TGTGCCAGCAGTCCCTGGACAGGGGGCAATCAGCCCCAGCATTTT.

This clonotype showed up just a few times. The chain has TRBV7-6 and TRBJ1-2; the D is unclear. The CDR3 has 12 amino acids. Per the germline V gene, CDR1 is SGHVS and CDR2 is FNYEAQ. With 5 bases removed from V and 9 bases from J, the gap between germline ends came to 13 bases. CDR3 residues: CASSTEGESYTF. Here the CDR3 DNA reads TGTGCCAGCAGCACCGAGGGTGAGAGCTACACCTTC.

This chain links TRBV11-2 with TRBJ2-7; 7 bases line up with TRBD2. CDR3 length: 15 amino acids. J was trimmed by 2 bases and V by 4 bases; bases with no gene match: 8. Germline V gene sequence: CDR1 SGHAT, CDR2 FQNNGV. The CDR3 loop reads CASSYGASGTYEQYF. The CDR3 coding sequence is TGTGCCAGCAGCTATGGAGCCAGCGGGACCTACGAGCAGTACTTC.

The chain carries TRBV5-1 and TRBJ2-6; perhaps TRBD2 as D (5 bases). The germline V gene encodes CDR1 SGHRS and CDR2 YFSETQ. V lost 4 bases and J 2 bases, leaving 7 bases between the germline ends. The CDR3 totals 14 residues. The DNA for the CDR3 is TGCGCCAGCAGCCTCGGGACTGGGGCCAACGTCCTGACTTTC. Protein: CASSLGTGANVLTF.

The CDR3 region is CASSSRPGSSGRINEQYF. The CDR3 bases are TGTGCCAGCAGCTCCCGACCGGGGTCCAGCGGGAGAATCAACGAGCAGTACTTC. This chain connects TRBV3-1 to TRBJ2-7, with 8 bases matching TRBD2. CDR1 and CDR2 (germline): LGHDT, YNNKEL (reference sequence). V lost 5 bases, J lost 5 bases, and 20 bases stayed unmatched. This CDR3 contains 18 residues.

J is TRBJ1-5 and V is TRBV30; TRBD1 agrees at 9 bases. Germline lookup yields CDR1 GTSNPN and CDR2 SVGIG (reference sequence). This CDR3 region has 17 residues. With V trimmed by 2 bases and J by 6 bases, 14 bases remained unmatched. The CDR3 bases are TGTGCCTGGAGTACCAAACGAAGACAGGGGGTAAGTCAGCCCCAGCATTTT. Its translation: CAWSTKRRQGVSQPQHF.

This clonotype occurred many times. The chain combines TRBV28 with TRBJ1-5; D is possibly TRBD1 (5 bases). This CDR3 comprises 14 residues. CDR1 and CDR2 (germline): MDHEN, SYDVKM. V gave up 6 bases and J gave up 3 bases, with 12 bases separating them. The CDR3 protein is CASRPDRNNQPQHF. CDR3 nucleotide sequence: TGTGCCAGCAGACCAGACAGAAACAATCAGCCCCAGCATTTT.

As to this clonotype: A much larger clone sits a single nucleotide away, making a read error possible. This chain uses TRBV7-8 with TRBJ1-2; weak D call: TRBD1 (5 bases). The germline gives CDR1 SGHVS, CDR2 FQNEAQ. The CDR3 covers 16 residues. Trimming took off 7 bases at V and 8 bases at J, with 26 bases between the two ends. CDR3 DNA sequence: TGTGCCAGCAACTCTAAGGGGTCGGGGGTTTTATTCGGCTACACCTTC. It codes for CASNSKGSGVLFGYTF. Full variable domain (missing parts from reference TRBV7-8 and TRBJ1-2): GAGVSQSPRYKVAKRGQDVALRCDPISGHVSLFWYQQALGQGPEFLTYFQNEAQLDKSGLPSDRFFAERPEGSVSTLKIQRTQQEDSAVYLCASNSKGSGVLFGYTFGSGTRLTVV.